This TCR beta chain was observed in a study of T cells in Graves' hyperthyroidism and ophthalmopathy. Whole-study findings and limits: The majority of expanded thyroid clonotypes above 0.001 also appeared in blood. Ophthalmopathy was told apart from stable hyperthyroidism by a 13 V-J model.

The V end was cut by 3 bases, the J end by 9 bases, with 13 bases between. Germline-derived CDR1 and CDR2 are SGHDN and FVKESK. The CDR3 loop spans 13 amino acids. On the basis of clinical symptoms, serum thyroxine and TRAb, thyroid ultrasound and orbital computed tomography, diagnoses were made. With regard to this clonotype: Its target is unknown.

Amplification of TCR beta CDR3 regions was performed using RNA transcripts as template. When the TCR CDR3 underwent first-round RT-PCR, the HTBI primer set was used. TCRdb redid the calling of the multiplex PCR reads with MiXCR, one entry per CDR3 protein. The table has 300,000 to 450,000 distinct CDR3 sequences, 15% to 17% seen once. This chain joins TRBV14 and TRBJ2-3; TRBD2 might be the D (5 bases). This TCR derives from a woman between 18 and 29 years old with Graves' hyperthyroidism that later progressed to Graves' ophthalmopathy. What was sequenced was blood. CDR3 protein: CASSQSRGSTQYF. For the CDR3, the DNA is TGTGCCAGCAGCCAGTCCCGGGGAAGCACGCAGTATTTT.